Below, 30 T cell receptor beta chains from the same sample are listed, as sequenced in a study of cytomegalovirus exposure and HLA in healthy donors. This PCR relied on a set of 60 Vbeta primers and 13 Jbeta primers. The assay was immunoSEQ multiplex PCR, and TCRdb's table has in-frame clones only and misses some. The sample records about 170,000 clones, 65% to 85% being singletons. The sample taken for sequencing was PBMCs. The receptors were sampled from a male donor in good health and CMV-seronegative.

In its sample, this clone was seen a few times. The V gene is TRBV4-1, the J gene TRBJ1-1, with 8 bases fitting TRBD1. Germline V lookup: CDR1 MGHRA, CDR2 YSYEKL. The CDR3 has 15 amino acids. The V gene end was trimmed by 8 bases and the J gene end by 2 bases; junction bases not matched to a gene: 10. CDR3 loop: CASRKPGQVNTEAFF. CDR3 nucleotide sequence: TGCGCCAGCCGAAAGCCGGGACAGGTAAACACTGAAGCTTTCTTT.

This clone was seen more than once but under ten times. V and J are TRBV6-5 and TRBJ1-4; 9 bases fit TRBD1. Per the germline V gene, CDR1 is MNHEY and CDR2 is SVGAGI. The V segment lost 5 bases and the J segment 7 bases; nucleotides outside the gene matches: 8. This CDR3 contains 15 residues. This chain's CDR3 is CASSNTGGATEKLFF. For the CDR3, the DNA is TGTGCCAGCAGTAACACAGGGGGCGCGACTGAAAAACTGTTTTTT.

The chain recombines TRBV7-9 with TRBJ1-1; D perhaps matches TRBD1 (5 bases). Germline V CDR1 and CDR2: SEHNR, FQNEAQ (reference sequence). The CDR3 runs to 12 residues. Trimming pared 5 bases from V and 9 bases from J, leaving 13 bases between. CDR3 DNA: TGTGCCAGCAGCCCCGCGGGACCAAAAGCTTTCTTT. Protein product: CASSPAGPKAFF. The complete variable domain, with remaining parts taken from reference TRBV7-9 and TRBJ1-1, reads DTGVSQNPRHKITKRGQNVTFRCDPISEHNRLYWYRQTLGQGPEFLTYFQNEAQLEKSRLLSDRFSAERPKGSFSTLEIQRTEQGDSAMYLCASSPAGPKAFFGQGTRLTVV.

The chain links TRBV28 to TRBJ2-7; D is unclear. This CDR3 has 11 residues. Germline V CDR1 and CDR2: MDHEN, SYDVKM. V lost 5 bases to trimming and J lost 8 bases, with 10 bases between them. DNA of the CDR3: TGTGCCAGCAGTCAATTGGCTCAGCAGTACTTC. Its protein is CASSQLAQQYF.

J is TRBJ2-7 and V is TRBV7-2; 7 bases fit TRBD1. The CDR3 loop spans 15 amino acids. CDR1 SGHTA and CDR2 FQGNSA come from the germline V gene. V shed 4 bases, J shed 3 bases, and the junction held 9 bases outside the gene matches. The CDR3 loop is CASSSNPGQNYEQYF. The CDR3 DNA reads as TGTGCCAGCAGCTCAAACCCGGGACAGAACTACGAGCAGTACTTC.

This clone is a singleton in its sample. The chain couples TRBV9 to TRBJ2-7; 10 bases map to TRBD2. In germline, CDR1 is SGDLS, CDR2 YYNGEE. The V gene end was trimmed by 0 bases and the J gene end by 6 bases; junction bases not matched to a gene: 3. This CDR3 spans 14 amino acids. The CDR3 is CASSVDLAGVEQYF. CDR3 coding DNA: TGTGCCAGCAGCGTAGACCTAGCGGGAGTCGAGCAGTACTTC.

This chain joins TRBV12-5 and TRBJ1-1, with 7 bases fitting TRBD1. The CDR3 spans 16 residues. The germline V gene has CDR1 LGHNT and CDR2 FRNRAP. V shed 1 base, J shed 1 base, and the junction held 6 bases outside the gene matches. CDR3 nucleotides: TGTGCTAGTGGTTTGGGCCAAGGACAGGCGAACACTGAAGCTTTCTTT. Its protein is CASGLGQGQANTEAFF.

This clone was picked up a small number of times. The chain uses TRBV5-6 and TRBJ2-5, with 7 bases that match TRBD1. This CDR3 is 14 amino acids long. Germline-derived CDR1 and CDR2 are SGHDT and YYEEEE. V shed 4 bases and J 2 bases; nucleotides not matched to a gene: 5. The CDR3 DNA sequence: TGTGCCAGCAGCGGGGTGACAGGGCAAGAGACCCAGTACTTC. This codes for CASSGVTGQETQYF.

This sequence joins TRBV7-6 and TRBJ2-2; TRBD1 aligns across 10 bases. J lost 7 bases, V lost 5 bases, and 7 bases had no gene match. This CDR3 is built from 15 residues. Germline values: CDR1 SGHVS, CDR2 FNYEAQ. The CDR3 here is CASSTRDRGGGELFF. The DNA of the CDR3 is TGTGCCAGCAGCACGCGGGACAGGGGTGGCGGGGAGCTGTTTTTT.

The chain recombines TRBV29-1 with TRBJ1-4, with a weak D call TRBD1 (5 bases). V was shortened by 0 bases and J by 8 bases, with 16 bases between the two germline ends. The CDR3 consists of 15 residues. From germline, CDR1 is SQVTM and CDR2 ANQGSEA. The CDR3 sequence is CSVEDLMAGGEKLFF. The CDR3 DNA is TGCAGCGTTGAAGATCTAATGGCCGGGGGGGAAAAACTGTTTTTT.

V is TRBV6-6 and J is TRBJ2-2, with D possibly TRBD1 on 5 matching bases. Between the trimmed V and J ends, which lost 2 bases and 1 base, there was a span of 5 bases. This CDR3 contains 14 residues. Germline CDR1 reads MNHNY; CDR2 reads SVGAGI (reference sequence). The DNA of the CDR3 is TGTGCCAGCAGTTACCAGGGGAACACCGGGGAGCTGTTTTTT. Its translation is CASSYQGNTGELFF.

The J gene is TRBJ1-2, the V gene TRBV19, with D perhaps TRBD1 (5 bases). V lost 5 bases and J lost 0, with 10 bases in between. The CDR3 loop spans 14 amino acids. The V gene's germline CDR1 is LNHDA and CDR2 SQIVND (reference sequence). The CDR3 DNA reads TGTGCCAGTAGTTGGGACTTAGCTAACTATGGCTACACCTTC. Its translation is CASSWDLANYGYTF.

The chain recombines TRBV9 with TRBJ2-5, with D perhaps TRBD2 (6 bases). This CDR3 comprises 12 residues. V lost 2 bases and J 4 bases, leaving 6 bases between the germline ends. The germline CDR1 and CDR2 sequences are SGDLS and YYNGEE. CDR3 bases: TGTGCCAGCAGCGTCGGGGGAGAGACCCAGTACTTC. It yields the protein CASSVGGETQYF.

About this clone: Within the sample, other DNA sequences also encode this same CDR3. The V call is TRBV7-9, the J call TRBJ2-3, with TRBD2 matching 9 bases. In germline, CDR1 is SEHNR, CDR2 FQNEAQ (reference sequence). This CDR3 is built from 15 residues. V dropped 5 bases and J dropped 0; count of bases not matched to a gene: 3. In nucleotides, the CDR3 is TGTGCCAGCAGCCAAACTAGCGGGAGCACAGATACGCAGTATTTT. It translates to CASSQTSGSTDTQYF. The full variable domain, rest sourced from reference TRBV7-9 and TRBJ2-3, is DTGVSQNPRHKITKRGQNVTFRCDPISEHNRLYWYRQTLGQGPEFLTYFQNEAQLEKSRLLSDRFSAERPKGSFSTLEIQRTEQGDSAMYLCASSQTSGSTDTQYFGPGTRLTVL.

J is TRBJ1-5 and V is TRBV19; D might be TRBD1 (5 bases). V was shortened by 8 bases and J by 6 bases, with 14 bases between the two germline ends. Germline V gene data show CDR1 as LNHDA and CDR2 as SQIVND (reference sequence). CDR3 length: 13 amino acids. CDR3 sequence (DNA): TGTGCCAGTGCGCAAGGGGTTATTCAGCCCCAGCATTTT. This codes for CASAQGVIQPQHF.

The chain couples TRBV27 to TRBJ1-6; 7 bases are a match to TRBD1. The CDR3 consists of 14 residues. The V gene's germline CDR1 is MNHEY and CDR2 SMNVEV (reference sequence). After removal of 7 bases from V and 6 bases from J, the junction contained 6 bases not matched to a gene. Here the CDR3 DNA reads TGTGCCAGCACCAGACAGGGACGTAATTCACCCCTCCACTTT. Its translation: CASTRQGRNSPLHF.

CDR3 region: CASSGSGRSSYNEQFF. Written as DNA, the CDR3 is TGTGCCAGCAGCGGTAGCGGGAGAAGCTCCTACAATGAGCAGTTCTTC. The gene calls are TRBV7-3 and TRBJ2-1; TRBD2 aligns across 9 bases. The CDR3 sequence is 16 residues long. CDR1 SGHTA and CDR2 FQGTGA come from the germline V gene. V lost 5 bases, J lost 0 bases, and 5 bases stayed unmatched.

The chain has TRBV6-5 and TRBJ2-7; the D gene is possibly TRBD2 (7 bases). The length of the CDR3 is 15 residues. Trimming removed 2 bases at V and 5 bases at J, with 16 bases between. The germline V gene encodes CDR1 MNHEY and CDR2 SVGAGI. The CDR3 reads CASSYGGGLRDEQYF. The CDR3 DNA reads TGTGCCAGCAGTTACGGCGGGGGCCTTCGGGACGAGCAGTACTTC.

The sample holds one count of this clone. The CDR3 loop is CASSVGGGTGGETQYF. CDR3 sequence (DNA): TGTGCCAGCAGCGTAGGAGGAGGGACAGGGGGAGAGACCCAGTACTTC. This chain uses TRBV9 with TRBJ2-5; 11 bases are shared with TRBD1. J was trimmed by 4 bases and V by 0 bases; bases with no gene match: 5. There are 16 residues in the CDR3. Germline CDR1 is SGDLS and CDR2 is YYNGEE. The whole variable domain, filled in from reference TRBV9 and TRBJ2-5, reads DSGVTQTPKHLITATGQRVTLRCSPRSGDLSVYWYQQSLDQGLQFLIQYYNGEERAKGNILERFSAQQFPDLHSELNLSSLELGDSALYFCASSVGGGTGGETQYFGPGTRLLVL.

The V and J genes are TRBV5-1 and TRBJ2-7; D possibly corresponds to TRBD2 (5 bases). The CDR3 spans 15 residues. The V end was cut by 0 bases, the J end by 5 bases, with 15 bases between. Germline V gene lookup returns CDR1 SGHRS and CDR2 YFSETQ. CDR3 nucleotides: TGCGCCAGCAGCTTGGAGGGCGGTTTGAGGGACGAGCAGTACTTC. It yields the protein CASSLEGGLRDEQYF.

The CDR3 DNA reads TGTGCCAGTAGTTCCACAGGGGGCAATCAGCCCCAGCATTTT. Its translation: CASSSTGGNQPQHF. The V and J genes are TRBV19 and TRBJ1-5; 7 nucleotides match TRBD1. The V gene end was trimmed by 5 bases and the J gene end by 2 bases; junction bases not matched to a gene: 3. Per germline, CDR1 LNHDA and CDR2 SQIVND (reference sequence). The CDR3 consists of 14 residues.

The CDR3 region has the DNA TGTGCCAGCAGCTTACAGGGGTCCGGGTTCAAGACCCAGTACTTC. This gives the protein CASSLQGSGFKTQYF. The rearrangement uses TRBV5-6 and TRBJ2-5, with 7 bases that match TRBD1. Germline assignment: CDR1 SGHDT and CDR2 YYEEEE. The CDR3 has 15 amino acids. Trimming cost V 2 bases and J 6 bases; bases outside gene matches: 10.

J is TRBJ2-2 and V is TRBV10-1; 7 bases map to TRBD1. The CDR3 loop spans 14 amino acids. After removal of 9 bases from V and 3 bases from J, the junction contained 7 bases not matched to a gene. Germline V lookup: CDR1 WNHNN, CDR2 SYGVQD (reference sequence). The CDR3, as DNA: TGCGCCAGTTCAGGGGGAGTCGACACCGGGGAGCTGTTTTTT. It is translated as CASSGGVDTGELFF.

The CDR3 DNA reads TGTGCCAGCAGCTTCATGGGGGCGGTGGATACGCAGTATTTT. Protein product: CASSFMGAVDTQYF. V gene TRBV7-9 combines with J gene TRBJ2-3; D possibly corresponds to TRBD1 (6 bases). Looked up from germline, CDR1 is SEHNR and CDR2 is FQNEAQ (reference sequence). The CDR3 is 14 residues long. Trimming took off 3 bases at V and 6 bases at J, with 13 bases between the two ends. Based on the CDR3 plus reference TRBV7-9 and TRBJ2-3, the full variable domain is DTGVSQNPRHKITKRGQNVTFRCDPISEHNRLYWYRQTLGQGPEFLTYFQNEAQLEKSRLLSDRFSAERPKGSFSTLEIQRTEQGDSAMYLCASSFMGAVDTQYFGPGTRLTVL.

The V gene is TRBV9, the J gene TRBJ1-3; a weak D match, TRBD1 (6 bases). Trimming removed 0 bases at V and 4 bases at J, with 11 bases between. This CDR3 is built from 15 residues. Germline V CDR1 and CDR2: SGDLS, YYNGEE. DNA of the CDR3: TGTGCCAGCAGCGTAGATTCAGGGGAGGGAAACACCATATATTTT. It yields the protein CASSVDSGEGNTIYF.

V gene TRBV7-9 combines with J gene TRBJ1-1, with unresolved D. Trimming removed 5 bases at V and 0 bases at J, with 7 bases between. This CDR3 comprises 13 residues. Germline CDR1 is SEHNR and CDR2 is FQNEAQ (reference sequence). For the CDR3, the DNA is TGTGCCAGCAGCAGGGAGTTGAACACTGAAGCTTTCTTT. As protein: CASSRELNTEAFF.

This chain connects TRBV27 to TRBJ2-3; 8 bases align to TRBD2. The length of the CDR3 is 14 residues. Germline V gene sequence: CDR1 MNHEY, CDR2 SMNVEV (reference sequence). J was trimmed by 4 bases and V by 6 bases; bases with no gene match: 6. CDR3 amino acids: CASSVTLAADTQYF. The CDR3 DNA reads as TGTGCCAGCAGCGTGACACTAGCGGCAGATACGCAGTATTTT.

The V and J genes are TRBV7-6 and TRBJ2-7, with D tentatively TRBD1 (6 bases). V lost 2 bases, J lost 3 bases, and 14 bases lay in between. Looked up from germline, CDR1 is SGHVS and CDR2 is FNYEAQ. The CDR3 extends over 15 amino acids. CDR3 sequence reads: CASSLRSDRNYEQYF. CDR3 nucleotide sequence: TGTGCCAGCAGCTTACGCTCCGACAGGAACTACGAGCAGTACTTC.

The genes are TRBV19 and TRBJ1-5; D is possibly TRBD1 (6 bases). Trimming removed 7 bases from V and 3 bases from J, with 16 bases in between. The V gene's germline CDR1 is LNHDA and CDR2 SQIVND (reference sequence). The CDR3 loop spans 15 amino acids. CDR3 nucleotide sequence: TGTGCCAGTACCCCGGGGCAGGGGCCCAATCAGCCCCAGCATTTT. Its translation is CASTPGQGPNQPQHF.

The chain uses TRBV5-5 and TRBJ1-5; possibly TRBD1 for D (6 bases). Trimming took off 2 bases at V and 0 bases at J, with 6 bases between the two ends. Germline V gene sequence: CDR1 SGHKS, CDR2 YYEKEE (reference sequence). This CDR3 is 14 amino acids long. The CDR3 reads CASSFRGSNQPQHF. Here the CDR3 DNA reads TGTGCCAGCAGCTTCAGGGGTAGCAATCAGCCCCAGCATTTT.